These 15 T cell receptor beta chains originate from one sample sequenced in a study of Ad26.COV2.S vaccination and SARS-CoV-2 variants. Produced via immunoSEQ multiplex PCR; TCRdb's table is partial and in-frame only. The table shows roughly 350,000 clones, with roughly 84% occurring only once. Stated treatment: around 19 received Ad26.COV2.S at low or high dose, single or two shots; about 5 received placebo; per-sample allocation not given. Specimens were obtained on day 63 following the first vaccine or placebo injection. Sequencing was performed on peripheral blood, taken in a trial of Ad26.COV2.S vaccine versus placebo. These TCRs come from a person aged 18-60 years who received the Ad26.COV2.S COVID-19 vaccine or a placebo.

This clone is a singleton in its sample. This chain links TRBV7-3 with TRBJ2-1, with 9 bases identical to TRBD1. The germline gives CDR1 SGHTA, CDR2 FQGTGA. The CDR3 has 15 residues. Germline trimming cut 3 bases from V and 4 bases from J; bases unmatched to any gene: 4. Written as DNA, the CDR3 is TGTGCCAGCAGCTTGGACAGGGGAATGTACAATGAGCAGTTCTTC. Translation gives CASSLDRGMYNEQFF. The full variable domain, with the rest looked up from reference TRBV7-3 and TRBJ2-1, is GAGVSQTPSNKVTEKGKYVELRCDPISGHTALYWYRQSLGQGPEFLIYFQGTGAADDSGLPNDRFFAVRPEGSVSTLKIQRTERGDSAVYLCASSLDRGMYNEQFFGPGTRLTVL.

The CDR3 DNA sequence: TGTGCCAGCAGCTTAGGAGCCAGGGGGAACACTGAAGCTTTCTTT. Translated, it gives CASSLGARGNTEAFF. The rearrangement joins TRBV13 to TRBJ1-1, with D possibly matching TRBD1 (6 bases). Germline V gives CDR1 PRHDT, CDR2 FYEKMQ (reference sequence). The CDR3 has 15 amino acids. Between the trimmed V and J ends, which lost 0 bases and 1 base, there was a span of 9 bases.

The chain carries TRBV13 and TRBJ2-3, with D possibly being TRBD2 (6 bases). The CDR3 totals 14 residues. Per germline, CDR1 PRHDT and CDR2 FYEKMQ (reference sequence). Between the trimmed V and J ends, which lost 4 bases and 6 bases, there was a span of 14 bases. The CDR3, as DNA: TGTGCCAGCAGCTCCGGGGGAATCCTGGATACGCAGTATTTT. It specifies CASSSGGILDTQYF.

The chain has TRBV6-4 and TRBJ2-7, with 7 bases identical to TRBD1. Unmatched junction bases numbered 10, after V lost 1 base and J lost 4 bases. In germline, CDR1 is MRHNA, CDR2 SNTAGT. The CDR3 runs 16 residues. The chain's CDR3 is CASSDFRDRASYEQYF. The DNA of the CDR3 is TGTGCCAGCAGTGACTTCCGGGACAGAGCGTCTTACGAGCAGTACTTC.

The chain recombines TRBV20-1 with TRBJ2-7; D ambiguous. CDR1 and CDR2 (germline): DFQATT, SNEGSKA (reference sequence). The CDR3 runs 11 residues. Trimming left V 6 bases short and J 6 bases short, with 12 bases between. CDR3 sequence reads: CSAPTVVEQYF. In DNA, the CDR3 is TGCAGTGCCCCGACCGTTGTCGAGCAGTACTTC.

J is TRBJ2-1 and V is TRBV9, with a possible D match to TRBD2 (5 bases). The germline V and J ends were trimmed by 0 bases and 8 bases, with 15 bases remaining between them. Per the germline V gene, CDR1 is SGDLS and CDR2 is YYNGEE. The CDR3 covers 15 residues. As DNA, the CDR3 is TGTGCCAGCAGCGTAGGGACTTGGGGAATCGATGAGCAGTTCTTC. It yields the protein CASSVGTWGIDEQFF.

V and J are TRBV6-5 and TRBJ1-6; no clear D gene. CDR3 size: 13 residues. Per the germline V gene, CDR1 is MNHEY and CDR2 is SVGAGI. Trimming cost V 11 bases and J 5 bases, with 13 bases left between them. CDR3 coding DNA: TGTGCCTTGGGAACGGTTGATAATTCACCCCTCCACTTT. This codes for CALGTVDNSPLHF.

The chain has TRBV3-1 (or the pseudogene TRBV3-2) and TRBJ2-5; no reliable D call. Germline CDR1 reads LGHDT; CDR2 reads YNNKEL (reference sequence). There are 12 residues in the CDR3. V dropped 0 bases and J dropped 5 bases, with 4 bases sitting between them. CDR3 sequence reads: CASSQEKETQYF. CDR3 DNA sequence: TGTGCCAGCAGCCAAGAGAAGGAGACCCAGTACTTC.

This chain connects TRBV19 to TRBJ1-1, with 8 nucleotides matching TRBD1. Germline CDR1 reads LNHDA; CDR2 reads SQIVND (reference sequence). This CDR3 has 15 residues. The J segment lost 5 bases and the V segment lost 3 bases, leaving 8 bases of the junction unmatched. CDR3 DNA sequence: TGTGCCAGTAGTATTAGAGGACAGGGAAGGACTGAAGCTTTCTTT. Translated, it gives CASSIRGQGRTEAFF.

This clone has just one count. The chain joins TRBV7-3 to TRBJ1-1; D not certain. Germline CDR1 reads SGHTA; CDR2 reads FQGTGA. Trimming took off 5 bases at V and 1 base at J, with 8 bases between the two ends. This CDR3 has 13 residues. The DNA for the CDR3 is TGTGCCAGCAGCCACGGGAGGAACACTGAAGCTTTCTTT. This translates into CASSHGRNTEAFF.

The rearrangement links TRBV5-1 to TRBJ1-1, with D perhaps TRBD1 (6 bases). The V gene lost 0 bases and the J gene lost 4 bases, with 10 bases spanning the gap. The CDR3 spans 14 residues. CDR1 and CDR2 (germline): SGHRS, YFSETQ. The CDR3 nucleotides are TGCGCCAGCAGCTTGGTCGACAGGTTCACTGAAGCTTTCTTT. As protein: CASSLVDRFTEAFF.

The chain carries TRBV11-2 and TRBJ1-2; the D is unclear. Germline-derived CDR1 and CDR2 are SGHAT and FQNNGV. This CDR3 spans 12 amino acids. The V gene lost 5 bases and the J gene lost 6 bases, with 10 bases spanning the gap. The DNA of the CDR3 is TGTGCCAGCAGCCCAGACACAGATGGCTACACCTTC. Residues: CASSPDTDGYTF.

The gene calls are TRBV4-1 and TRBJ1-1; the D is unclear. Germline V CDR1 and CDR2: MGHRA, YSYEKL. The V gene lost 0 bases and the J gene lost 0 bases, with 8 bases spanning the gap. The CDR3 spans 15 residues. DNA for the CDR3: TGCGCCAGCAGCCAAGAGTCAGGTCTGAACACTGAAGCTTTCTTT. Translating gives CASSQESGLNTEAFF.

The chain carries TRBV10-3 and TRBJ1-6; tentatively, D is TRBD1 (6 bases). The CDR3 has 13 amino acids. The germline V and J ends were trimmed by 11 bases and 10 bases, with 18 bases remaining between them. Germline V gene data show CDR1 as ENHRY and CDR2 as SYGVKD. CDR3 amino acids: CAGAEQGGSPLHF. CDR3 DNA: TGTGCCGGAGCCGAACAGGGAGGCTCACCCCTCCACTTT.

The rearrangement links TRBV6-5 to TRBJ2-7; D unclear. CDR1 and CDR2 from the germline V gene are MNHEY and SVGAGI. The V end was cut by 0 bases, the J end by 2 bases, with 8 bases between. There are 14 residues in the CDR3. CDR3 sequence reads: CASSYSHRPYEQYF. CDR3 in DNA: TGTGCCAGCAGTTACTCCCATAGACCCTACGAGCAGTACTTC.